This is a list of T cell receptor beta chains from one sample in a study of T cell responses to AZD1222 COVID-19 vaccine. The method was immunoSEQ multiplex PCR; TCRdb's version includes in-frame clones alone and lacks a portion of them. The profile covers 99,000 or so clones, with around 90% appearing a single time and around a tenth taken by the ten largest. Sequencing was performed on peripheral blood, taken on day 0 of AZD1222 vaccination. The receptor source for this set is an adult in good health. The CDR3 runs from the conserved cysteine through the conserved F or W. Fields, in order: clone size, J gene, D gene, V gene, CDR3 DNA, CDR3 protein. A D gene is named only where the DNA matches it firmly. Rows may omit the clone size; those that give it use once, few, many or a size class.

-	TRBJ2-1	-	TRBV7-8	TGTGCCAGCAGCTTAATGGGGAGGATCGGGGTTGAGCAGTTCTTC	CASSLMGRIGVEQFF
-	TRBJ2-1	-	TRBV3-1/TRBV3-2	TGTGCCAGCAGCCGTAGTGGCAATGAGCAGTTCTTC	CASSRSGNEQFF
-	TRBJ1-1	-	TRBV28	TGTGCCAGCAGTTTGCCTGGGAACACTGAAGCTTTCTTT	CASSLPGNTEAFF
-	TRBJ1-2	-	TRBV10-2	TGCGCCAGCACCAAGACAGATTCAGGTGGCTACACCTTC	CASTKTDSGGYTF
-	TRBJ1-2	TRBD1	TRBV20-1	TGCAGTGCTCCAGGGGGGGTTAGCTACACCTTC	CSAPGGVSYTF
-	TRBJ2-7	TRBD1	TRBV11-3	TGTGCCAGCAGCCCCTGCCCGACAGGGAGAGCGGCCTACGAGCAGTACTTC	CASSPCPTGRAAYEQYF
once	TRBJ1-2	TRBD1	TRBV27	TGTGCCAGCAGAAAACAGGGGGCCCTCAACTATGGCTACACCTTC	CASRKQGALNYGYTF
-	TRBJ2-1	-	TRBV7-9	TGTGCCATATTAGCTACCCCGGGGAATGAGCAGTTCTTC	CAILATPGNEQFF
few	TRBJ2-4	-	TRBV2	TGTGCCAGCAAGCCACCCACACTAGCCAAAAACATTCAGTACTTC	CASKPPTLAKNIQYF
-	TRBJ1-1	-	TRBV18	TGTGCCAGCTCGATGGGAGAGAACACTGAAGCTTTCTTT	CASSMGENTEAFF
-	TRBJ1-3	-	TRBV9	TGTGCCAGCAGCGTAGGGTGGGGTCTCTCTGGAAACACCATATATTTT	CASSVGWGLSGNTIYF
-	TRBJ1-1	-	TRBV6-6	TGTGCCAGCAGTCTGGGACTCCCGGGCACTGAAGCTTTCTTT	CASSLGLPGTEAFF
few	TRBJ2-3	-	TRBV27	TGTGCCAGCAGAGTAGCGGCTGCCACAGATACGCAGTATTTT	CASRVAAATDTQYF
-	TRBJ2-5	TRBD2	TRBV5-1	TGCGCCAGCAGCTGGGAGGGAGAAAAGACCCAGTACTTC	CASSWEGEKTQYF
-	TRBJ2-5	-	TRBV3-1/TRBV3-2	TGTGCCAGCAGCCAAGATAGTGAGACCCAGTACTTC	CASSQDSETQYF
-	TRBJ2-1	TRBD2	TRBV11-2	TGTGCCAGCAGCTTAGCGTGGGCTAGCGGGAGTAATGAGCAGTTCTTC	CASSLAWASGSNEQFF
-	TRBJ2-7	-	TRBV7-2	TGTGCCAGCAGCATCGGACCTCAGAGCTCCTACGAGCAGTACTTC	CASSIGPQSSYEQYF
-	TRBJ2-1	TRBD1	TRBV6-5	TGTGCCAGCAGTTTGACAGGGGTAAACTACAATGAGCAGTTCTTC	CASSLTGVNYNEQFF
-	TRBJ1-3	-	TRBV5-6	TGTGCCAGCAGCTTGGACGAGGGTTCTGGAAACACCATATATTTT	CASSLDEGSGNTIYF
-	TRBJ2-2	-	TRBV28	TGTGCCAGCATCGTAGGGGGGAACACCGGGGAGCTGTTTTTT	CASIVGGNTGELFF
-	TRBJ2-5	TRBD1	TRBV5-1	TGCGCCAGCAGCATGGGACAGGGGATCCAAGAGACCCAGTACTTC	CASSMGQGIQETQYF
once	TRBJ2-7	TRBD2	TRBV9	TGTGCCAGCAGCCCAACGGCGTGGGAGGGTACATACGAGCAGTACTTC	CASSPTAWEGTYEQYF